Sequencing of this TCR beta chain was carried out in a study of immune characterization of retroperitoneal liposarcoma. This clonotype was observed a handful of times. Using its own MiXCR run on the PCR reads, TCRdb lists one record per CDR3 protein. This table has some 10,000 distinct CDR3 sequences, roughly 28% appearing once. The CDR3 is 15 amino acids. The sample was blood. This chain connects TRBV12-3 or TRBV12-4 to TRBJ2-5; maybe TRBD1 (5 bases). Matching the DNA end better, TRBJ2-7 makes the J call doubtful. This TCR was recovered from a male donor with retroperitoneal liposarcoma. Here the CDR3 DNA reads TGTGCCAGCAGTTTTAACCCAGGCCAGGGCTACGAGCAGTACTTC. This translates into CASSFNPGQGYEQYF.